One sample yielded the 31 T cell receptor beta chains listed below, sequenced in a study of OX40 agonist ivuxolimab in advanced cancers. TCRdb keeps only in-frame clones here, not all; method: immunoSEQ multiplex PCR. This table has roughly 67,000 clones, 82% appearing once. The starting material was CD4+ or CD8+ T cells sorted from blood, obtained in a trial of the OX40 agonist ivuxolimab. The receptors here all came from an adult with an advanced solid tumor such as melanoma, head and neck, liver or kidney cancer.

V is TRBV27 and J is TRBJ1-4; D uncertain. The CDR3 runs to 16 residues. Germline lookup yields CDR1 MNHEY and CDR2 SMNVEV (reference sequence). Trimming took 6 bases from V and 0 from J, leaving 14 bases between them. The CDR3, as DNA: TGTGCCAGCAGGCGCGCAGCGACCGCAACTAATGAAAAACTGTTTTTT. Translating it yields CASRRAATATNEKLFF. The full variable domain, its missing parts supplied by reference TRBV27 and TRBJ1-4, is EAQVTQNPRYLITVTGKKLTVTCSQNMNHEYMSWYRQDPGLGLRQIYYSMNVEVTDKGDVPEGYKVSRKEKRNFPLILESPSPNQTSLYFCASRRAATATNEKLFFGSGTQLSVL.

The chain combines TRBV19 with TRBJ1-4; 7 nucleotides agree with TRBD1. CDR3 length equals 15 residues. Trimming removed 7 bases from V and 7 bases from J; junction bases left unmatched: 12. The V gene's germline CDR1 is LNHDA and CDR2 SQIVND (reference sequence). The CDR3 sequence is CASISSGGEGEKLFF. CDR3 nucleotides: TGTGCCAGTATCTCATCAGGGGGAGAGGGTGAAAAACTGTTTTTT.

This chain joins TRBV4-1 and TRBJ2-4; D ambiguous. V lost 2 bases and J lost 1, with 6 bases in between. This CDR3 has 14 residues. The germline CDR1 and CDR2 sequences are MGHRA and YSYEKL. CDR3 protein: CASSQTVAKNIQYF. The CDR3 coding sequence is TGCGCCAGCAGCCAAACAGTGGCCAAAAACATTCAGTACTTC.

J is TRBJ2-7 and V is TRBV27, with no clear D. The CDR3 loop spans 14 amino acids. Germline assignment: CDR1 MNHEY and CDR2 SMNVEV (reference sequence). V shed 6 bases and J shed 2 bases, with 14 bases lying between them. CDR3 in amino acids: CASSQPAHPYEQYV. The CDR3 bases are TGTGCCAGCAGCCAACCGGCCCACCCCTACGAGCAGTACGTC.

The chain uses TRBV11-3 and TRBJ2-7; the D gene could be TRBD1 or TRBD2 (5 bases each). Germline lookup yields CDR1 SGHNT and CDR2 YENEEA. The CDR3 consists of 13 residues. The V end lost 5 bases, the J end lost 2 bases, and 10 bases lay between the germline ends. The CDR3 reads CASSRGEAYEQYF. As DNA, the CDR3 is TGTGCCAGCAGCCGGGGCGAGGCCTACGAGCAGTACTTC.

The chain links TRBV2 to TRBJ2-5; D is ambiguous. Trimming cost V 8 bases and J 2 bases, with 12 bases left between them. Per the germline V gene, CDR1 is SNHLY and CDR2 is FYNNEI. CDR3 size: 13 residues. The DNA of the CDR3 is TGTGCCAGCGGATGGAACAATCAAGAGACCCAGTACTTC. This codes for CASGWNNQETQYF.

V usage is TRBV5-1 and J usage is TRBJ2-7, with D perhaps matching TRBD2 (5 bases). V lost 2 bases and J lost 2, with 11 bases in between. Germline assignment: CDR1 SGHRS and CDR2 YFSETQ. The CDR3 length is 14 residues. In nucleotides, the CDR3 is TGCGCCAGCAGCTTAGAAGCGGTCGCCTACGAGCAGTACTTC. Protein sequence: CASSLEAVAYEQYF.

CDR3 amino acids: CASRPGLAGWGPEQFF. The DNA for the CDR3 is TGTGCCAGCAGACCGGGACTAGCGGGATGGGGTCCTGAGCAGTTCTTC. The gene calls are TRBV7-3 and TRBJ2-1, with TRBD2 identical over 13 bases. The CDR3 loop spans 16 amino acids. CDR1 and CDR2 (germline): SGHTA, FQGTGA. J lost 9 bases, V lost 6 bases, and 11 bases had no gene match.

In its sample, this clone was seen once. The chain has TRBV5-3 and TRBJ2-1; D is perhaps TRBD1 (7 bases). TRBV5-3 qualifies as an ORF whose function is uncertain. The V end was cut by 8 bases, the J end by 1 base, with 13 bases between. The CDR3 covers 14 residues. Written as DNA, the CDR3 is TGTGCCAGGCAGGGGGGCCCGTCCTACAATGAGCAGTTCTTC. Amino acid sequence: CARQGGPSYNEQFF.

The V call is TRBV5-3, the J call TRBJ2-3; 7 nucleotides agree with TRBD1. TRBV5-3 is annotated as an ORF whose role is uncertain. The length of the CDR3 is 16 residues. The V gene end was trimmed by 4 bases and the J gene end by 0 bases; junction bases not matched to a gene: 8. The CDR3 sequence is CARSKGTDLSTDTQYF. As DNA, the CDR3 is TGTGCCAGAAGCAAAGGGACAGATCTTAGCACAGATACGCAGTATTTT.

This rearrangement joins TRBV5-1 to TRBJ2-2; perhaps D is TRBD1 or TRBD2 (5 bases each). V lost 4 bases to trimming and J lost 1 base, with 11 bases between them. Per germline, CDR1 SGHRS and CDR2 YFSETQ. The CDR3 has 15 residues. CDR3 in amino acids: CASSTGRLNTGELFF. The DNA of the CDR3 is TGCGCCAGCAGCACGGGACGATTGAACACCGGGGAGCTGTTTTTT.

The rearrangement links TRBV28 to TRBJ1-2, with D hard to call. The CDR3 spans 12 residues. V lost 4 bases, J lost 5 bases, and 8 bases lay in between. Per the germline V gene, CDR1 is MDHEN and CDR2 is SYDVKM. The CDR3 loop is CASSSFTYGYTF. CDR3 nucleotide sequence: TGTGCCAGCAGTTCGTTTACGTATGGCTACACCTTC.

The rearrangement links TRBV6-6 to TRBJ2-1; 10 nucleotides line up with TRBD2. Germline-derived CDR1 and CDR2 are MNHNY and SVGAGI (reference sequence). V dropped 2 bases and J dropped 9; count of bases not matched to a gene: 7. This CDR3 region has 15 residues. The chain's CDR3 is CASSYTSGRALEQFF. Written as DNA, the CDR3 is TGTGCCAGCAGTTACACCAGCGGGAGGGCCCTTGAGCAGTTCTTC.

The CDR3 DNA reads TGTGCAAGTCGCTTAGAGTGCTTCATGGAGGCCCTTCGGGAGACCCAGTACTTC. It encodes CASRLECFMEALRETQYF. J is TRBJ2-5 and V is TRBV12-2; no DNA check was done on the table's D call, TRBD2. TRBV12-2 is annotated as a pseudogene. The CDR3 is 18 amino acids.

This clone was counted only a few times. This sequence joins TRBV28 and TRBJ2-3, with 8 bases identical to TRBD2. The CDR3 covers 14 residues. CDR1 is MDHEN, CDR2 SYDVKM, per germline. The trim removed 3 bases at V and 3 bases at J, leaving 2 bases unmatched. The CDR3 bases are TGTGCCAGCAGTTTCCCGGGGGGGACAGATACGCAGTATTTT. It is translated as CASSFPGGTDTQYF.

This clone was seen once. The genes are TRBV2 and TRBJ1-2, with D perhaps matching TRBD1 (5 bases). Germline CDR1 and CDR2: SNHLY and FYNNEI. Deletions cut 3 bases from V and 7 bases from J, with 21 bases between. The CDR3 spans 16 residues. CDR3: CASSEGRSGERAGYTF. The CDR3 DNA reads TGTGCCAGCAGTGAGGGGCGGAGCGGGGAGCGAGCTGGCTACACCTTC.

This rearrangement joins TRBV5-1 to TRBJ1-2; 8 bases line up with TRBD1. V dropped 4 bases and J dropped 4; count of bases not matched to a gene: 3. Germline V lookup: CDR1 SGHRS, CDR2 YFSETQ. The CDR3 contains 13 residues. Here the CDR3 reads CASSIGQGYGYTF. The CDR3 DNA reads TGCGCCAGCAGCATTGGACAGGGCTATGGCTACACCTTC.

The chain carries TRBV7-6 and TRBJ2-7; TRBD2 agrees at 9 bases. The CDR3 runs to 13 residues. Germline V lookup: CDR1 SGHVS, CDR2 FNYEAQ. Losses at the gene ends were 9 bases for V and 3 bases for J; bases not matched to a gene: 6. CDR3 in amino acids: CASSSGDLYEQYV. DNA for the CDR3: TGTGCCAGTTCTAGCGGGGACCTCTACGAGCAGTACGTC.

This chain connects TRBV4-1 to TRBJ1-2; 9 bases match TRBD1. The CDR3 is made up of 14 amino acids. V gave up 3 bases and J gave up 6 bases; unmatched junction bases: 5. Germline V gene data show CDR1 as MGHRA and CDR2 as YSYEKL. For the CDR3, the DNA is TGCGCCAGCAGCCAGGAGGGACAGGGCGATGGCTACACCTTC. As protein: CASSQEGQGDGYTF.

V usage is TRBV10-3 and J usage is TRBJ2-1; D is unclear. Trimming left V 0 bases short and J 10 bases short, with 10 bases between. CDR1 ENHRY and CDR2 SYGVKD come from the germline V gene. The CDR3 loop spans 13 amino acids. The CDR3 here is CAISESGSGEQFF. As DNA, the CDR3 is TGTGCCATCAGTGAGTCAGGGTCTGGGGAGCAGTTCTTC.

This chain links TRBV27 with TRBJ2-3, with unresolved D. The V end lost 5 bases, the J end lost 2 bases, and 14 bases lay between the germline ends. Germline-derived CDR1 and CDR2 are MNHEY and SMNVEV (reference sequence). The CDR3 extends over 15 amino acids. CDR3 sequence reads: CASSLRGFPTDTQYF. For the CDR3, the DNA is TGTGCCAGCAGTCTCAGAGGCTTTCCCACAGATACGCAGTATTTT.

The CDR3 sequence: CASSASGGTTDTQYF. CDR3 coding DNA: TGTGCCAGCAGTGCCAGCGGGGGGACCACAGATACGCAGTATTTT. The J gene is TRBJ2-3, the V gene TRBV2; 9 bases line up with TRBD2. The V gene end was trimmed by 4 bases and the J gene end by 2 bases; junction bases not matched to a gene: 4. The germline V gene encodes CDR1 SNHLY and CDR2 FYNNEI. This CDR3 region has 15 residues.

The gene calls are TRBV19 and TRBJ2-3; tentatively, D is TRBD2 (6 bases). CDR1 and CDR2 (germline): LNHDA, SQIVND (reference sequence). With 9 bases removed from V and 2 bases from J, the gap between germline ends came to 9 bases. There are 12 residues in the CDR3. CDR3: CASGGNTDTQYF. The CDR3 coding sequence is TGTGCCAGCGGGGGTAACACAGATACGCAGTATTTT. Using reference TRBV19 and TRBJ2-3 for the parts outside the CDR3, the full variable domain is DGGITQSPKYLFRKEGQNVTLSCEQNLNHDAMYWYRQDPGQGLRLIYYSQIVNDFQKGDIAEGYSVSREKKESFPLTVTSAQKNPTAFYLCASGGNTDTQYFGPGTRLTVL.

This chain links TRBV19 with TRBJ2-5; the D call may be TRBD1 or TRBD2 (5 bases each). Germline assignment: CDR1 LNHDA and CDR2 SQIVND (reference sequence). V was pared by 2 bases and J by 3 bases, with 7 bases between. The CDR3 contains 13 residues. The CDR3 nucleotides read TGTGCCAGTAGTATACAGGGAGAAGAGACCCAGTACTTC. It codes for CASSIQGEETQYF.

V and J are TRBV28 and TRBJ1-1; 8 nucleotides align to TRBD1. The CDR3 is made up of 13 amino acids. CDR1 and CDR2 (germline): MDHEN, SYDVKM. V shed 7 bases and J 5 bases; nucleotides not matched to a gene: 6. CDR3 in DNA: TGTGCCAGCAACCCAGGGGGCCGGACTGAAGCTTTCTTT. Translated, it gives CASNPGGRTEAFF.

As regards this clone: Other DNA sequences from this sample encode an identical CDR3 as well. The V gene is TRBV30, the J gene TRBJ1-4; 9 bases fit TRBD1. V was clipped by 3 bases and J by 8 bases; unmatched bases: 4. Germline V gives CDR1 GTSNPN, CDR2 SVGIG (reference sequence). The CDR3 sequence is 13 residues long. The CDR3 loop is CAWRGQGGEKLFF. Here the CDR3 DNA reads TGTGCCTGGAGGGGACAGGGAGGGGAAAAACTGTTTTTT.

This chain connects TRBV11-3 to TRBJ2-7; 7 bases line up with TRBD2. V shed 5 bases, J shed 4 bases, and the junction held 17 bases outside the gene matches. The CDR3 totals 17 residues. The germline CDR1 and CDR2 sequences are SGHNT and YENEEA. The CDR3 DNA is TGTGCCAGCAGCCGCCGCCGCACTAGCGAACACCCATACGAGCAGTACGTC. Its translation is CASSRRRTSEHPYEQYV.

The chain recombines TRBV18 with TRBJ2-3; D call uncertain. Germline V CDR1 and CDR2: KGHSH, LQKENI. V lost 5 bases, J lost 1 base, and 4 bases lay in between. This CDR3 is built from 12 residues. As DNA, the CDR3 is TGTGCCAGCTCATCACGCACAGATACGCAGTATTTT. Protein product: CASSSRTDTQYF.

The chain links TRBV18 to TRBJ2-7, with TRBD1 identical over 11 bases. Germline V gene data show CDR1 as KGHSH and CDR2 as LQKENI. This CDR3 contains 15 residues. The V segment lost 6 bases and the J segment 3 bases; nucleotides outside the gene matches: 7. CDR3 amino acids: CASSPRDRGSYEQYF. In DNA, the CDR3 is TGTGCCAGCTCCCCCCGGGACAGGGGGAGCTACGAGCAGTACTTC. The entire variable domain, with the rest obtained from reference TRBV18 and TRBJ2-7, is as follows: NAGVMQNPRHLVRRRGQEARLRCSPMKGHSHVYWYRQLPEEGLKFMVYLQKENIIDESGMPKERFSAEFPKEGPSILRIQQVVRGDSAAYFCASSPRDRGSYEQYFGPGTRLTVT.

This clone was observed once. The chain combines TRBV6-6 with TRBJ2-7; TRBD1 matches 8 bases. The germline gives CDR1 MNHNY, CDR2 SVGAGI (reference sequence). The CDR3 is made up of 14 amino acids. With V trimmed by 5 bases and J by 5 bases, 8 bases remained unmatched. The CDR3: CASSRQGQGDEQYV. DNA for the CDR3: TGTGCCAGCAGTCGACAGGGGCAAGGGGACGAGCAGTACGTC.

CDR3 loop: CASSLYAGSNSPLHF. The CDR3 DNA reads as TGTGCCAGCAGCTTATACGCAGGGTCAAATTCACCCCTCCACTTT. The V gene is TRBV7-2, the J gene TRBJ1-6; perhaps TRBD1 as D (5 bases). The CDR3 is made up of 15 amino acids. Trimming stripped 2 bases from V and 7 bases from J, with 12 bases between. Germline V gene sequence: CDR1 SGHTA, CDR2 FQGNSA.